Listed below are T cell receptor beta chains from one sample, sequenced in a study of CD8+ T cells in alopecia areata. The repertoire was sequenced with immunoSEQ multiplex PCR; TCRdb's copy has only in-frame clones and lacks some. The sample contains under 250,000 clones, more than 45% of which appear only once. This specimen was CD4+ T cells sorted from blood, taken at week 0. The receptors here all came from a human donor with alopecia areata. CDR3s include the opening cysteine and the closing phenylalanine or tryptophan. A D gene is named only where the DNA matches it firmly. Clone sizes are given selectively: once, few, many, or a class where the clone is expanded.

TRBV6-5	TRBJ2-7	-	TRBD2	TGTGCCAGCAGTTACTCGACTAGCGGGGAGTACGAGCAGTACTTC	CASSYSTSGEYEQYF
TRBV5-4	TRBJ1-1	many	-	TGTGCCAGCAGCTTGGGCCTCATGAACACTGAAGCTTTCTTT	CASSLGLMNTEAFF
TRBV19	TRBJ2-7	few	TRBD1	TGTGCCAGTGCCGGGACAGGGCTAAACTACGAGCAGTACTTC	CASAGTGLNYEQYF
TRBV6-1	TRBJ1-2	-	TRBD1	TGTGCCAGCAGTGACTCGGGACAGAACTATGGCTACACCTTC	CASSDSGQNYGYTF
TRBV7-8	TRBJ2-1	few	-	TGTGCCAGCAGCTCGCGTCAGACTAACTCCTACAATGAGCAGTTCTTC	CASSSRQTNSYNEQFF
TRBV6-5	TRBJ2-7	-	TRBD1	TGTGCCAGCAGCCGAGGACAGGTTGTCTCCGAGCAGTACTTC	CASSRGQVVSEQYF
TRBV7-2	TRBJ2-1	-	TRBD2	TGTGCCAGCAGCCCTGGACTAGCGGGAGGAAATGAGCAGTTCTTC	CASSPGLAGGNEQFF
TRBV27	TRBJ1-5	-	-	TGTGCCAGCAGTTTATCGCTCAGCCAACCTGAGCCCCAGCATTTT	CASSLSLSQPEPQHF
TRBV5-1	TRBJ1-1	-	TRBD1	TGCGCCAGCAGAAGGACAGGGGGCGCTTCGAACACTGAAGCTTTCTTT	CASRRTGGASNTEAFF
TRBV30	TRBJ2-1	-	-	TGTGCCAGAAGGGAGTACGAAGAATACAATGAGCAGTTCTTC	CARREYEEYNEQFF
TRBV2	TRBJ1-2	-	-	TGTGCCAGCATGGAGGGTCCGTGGGGCTACACCTTC	CASMEGPWGYTF
TRBV5-6	TRBJ2-3	few	-	TGTGCCAGCAGCTTGAAGTTGTTCCAGAGGAGGGTCACAGATACGCAGTATTTT	CASSLKLFQRRVTDTQYF
TRBV11-2	TRBJ1-2	once	-	TGTGCCAGCAGCCTGGGACCGGGGGCTAACTATGGCTACACCTTC	CASSLGPGANYGYTF
TRBV6-4	TRBJ1-1	-	-	TGTGCCAGCAGGACCAATTTAAACACTGAAGCTTTCTTT	CASRTNLNTEAFF
TRBV2	TRBJ2-3	once	-	TGTGCCAGCAGTGATCGAGTGCGCGATACGCAGTATTTT	CASSDRVRDTQYF
TRBV6-5	TRBJ1-1	few	-	TGTGCCAGCAGACAACAGAACACTGAAGCTTTCTTT	CASRQQNTEAFF
TRBV19	TRBJ1-5	-	-	TGTGCCAGTATCCCAGGGAGAAGCAATCAGCCCCAGCATTTT	CASIPGRSNQPQHF
TRBV7-7	TRBJ2-3	-	TRBD1	TGTGCTAGCAGCTTCGACAGGGGGTCAGATACGCAGTATTTT	CASSFDRGSDTQYF
TRBV29-1	TRBJ1-1	-	TRBD1	TGCAGCGTCAGGGGGTGGGTCACTGAAGCTTTCTTT	CSVRGWVTEAFF
TRBV2	TRBJ2-7	-	-	TGTGCCGTTCGGGGGTTCTACGAGCAGTACTTC	CAVRGFYEQYF
TRBV5-1	TRBJ1-2	once	TRBD1	TGCGCCAGCAGCCTCACAGGGGTTGATGGCTACACCTTC	CASSLTGVDGYTF
TRBV19	TRBJ2-1	-	-	TGTGCCAGTAGTATAAAGGGCAATGAGCAGTTCTTC	CASSIKGNEQFF
TRBV2	TRBJ1-2	once	-	TGTGCCAGCAGTGAAGCTAGTTCTAACTATGGCTACACCTTC	CASSEASSNYGYTF
TRBV29-1	TRBJ1-1	-	-	TGCAGCGTTGAATCGGTTTTACTCACTGAAGCTTTCTTT	CSVESVLLTEAFF
TRBV4-1	TRBJ1-2	-	-	TGCGCCAGCAGCCAAGTGCTCCGCGGAGGGAAACACTATGGCTACACCTTC	CASSQVLRGGKHYGYTF
TRBV14	TRBJ2-7	few	TRBD1	TGTGCCAGCAGCCAAACAGGGGGCCAATACGAGCAGTACTTC	CASSQTGGQYEQYF
TRBV7-9	TRBJ2-7	once	TRBD1	TGTGCCAGCAGCTTCTCCGGGACAGGCGTGGAGCAGTACTTC	CASSFSGTGVEQYF
TRBV25-1	TRBJ2-6	once	-	TGTGCCAGCAGTGAAAACGGGGCTCACTCTGGGGCCAACGTCCTGACTTTC	CASSENGAHSGANVLTF
TRBV11-2	TRBJ2-5	-	TRBD2	TGTGCCAGCAGCTTGGGACTAGCGATCCAGTACTTC	CASSLGLAIQYF
TRBV9	TRBJ1-1	-	TRBD1	TGTGCCAGCAGCTCCTCCGGGACAGGGGGCACTGAAGCTTTCTTT	CASSSSGTGGTEAFF
TRBV10-3	TRBJ2-7	-	-	TGTGCCATCAGTGAGTCTAGGGGCCGCTACGAGCAGTACTTC	CAISESRGRYEQYF
TRBV2	TRBJ2-1	-	TRBD2	TGTGCCAGTAAGCGGGATGGCTCCTACAATGAGCAGTTCTTC	CASKRDGSYNEQFF
TRBV27	TRBJ1-5	once	TRBD1	TGTGCCAGCAGTCCCCGACAGGGGGTCTTTGGTGGGCCCCAGCATTTT	CASSPRQGVFGGPQHF
TRBV7-2	TRBJ1-2	-	TRBD1	TGTGCCAGCAGCTTAGGAGGACAGGGGCTCCCTTATGGCTACACCTTC	CASSLGGQGLPYGYTF
TRBV2	TRBJ1-1	few	-	TGTGCCAGCATGGACTTAGACAGTTGGAACACTGAAGCTTTCTTT	CASMDLDSWNTEAFF
TRBV30	TRBJ1-4	few	TRBD1	TGTGCCTGGAGTTCCCGACAGGGTTTTTTAAATGAAAAACTGTTTTTT	CAWSSRQGFLNEKLFF
TRBV7-9	TRBJ2-1	few	TRBD1	TGTGCCAGCAGCCAGCTAGGACAGGGGTACAATGAGCAGTTCTTC	CASSQLGQGYNEQFF
TRBV2	TRBJ1-5	-	TRBD1	TGTGCCAGCACCGGGACAGCGATTTATAGCAATCAGCCCCAGCATTTT	CASTGTAIYSNQPQHF
TRBV6-9	TRBJ2-6	-	TRBD1	TGTGCCAGCAGTTATAAGGGACAGCTCGCGTCCGGGGCCAACGTCCTGACTTTC	CASSYKGQLASGANVLTF
TRBV30	TRBJ1-2	-	-	TGTGCCTGGAGTGGGACAGTCGGGGGAGGCTACACCTTC	CAWSGTVGGGYTF
TRBV9	TRBJ2-7	-	-	TGTGCCAGCAGCCCCGTCGAAGCCAGGTACGAGCAGTACTTC	CASSPVEARYEQYF
TRBV4-1	TRBJ2-7	-	-	TGCGCCAGCAGCCAAGATCGTGGCTACGAGCAGTACTTC	CASSQDRGYEQYF
TRBV30	TRBJ2-3	-	TRBD2	TGTGCCTGGAACCTCCCCGGGACGGGGGGGACCACAGATACGCAGTATTTT	CAWNLPGTGGTTDTQYF
TRBV28	TRBJ2-7	few	TRBD1	TGTGCCAGCAGTTCCCCCGGGACAGCACCGTACGAGCAGTACTTC	CASSSPGTAPYEQYF
TRBV19	TRBJ1-4	-	TRBD1	TGTGCCAGTAGTTCACAGGGGGCAGGAGGTGAAAAACTGTTTTTT	CASSSQGAGGEKLFF
TRBV7-6	TRBJ2-1	-	-	TGTGCCAGCAGCTTGACACCGGGGGCATACAATGAGCAGTTCTTC	CASSLTPGAYNEQFF
TRBV9	TRBJ2-3	-	-	TGTGCCAGCAGCGTAGGTGGCCTGGGTTTCGCCCCTTCACAGGATACGCAGTATTTT	CASSVGGLGFAPSQDTQYF
TRBV7-2	TRBJ2-4	-	TRBD1	TGTGCCAGCCGGACAGGGTTAAACATTCAGTACTTC	CASRTGLNIQYF
TRBV19	TRBJ2-3	few	-	TGTGCCAGTAGTATCGGAGGGCCTGATACGCAGTATTTT	CASSIGGPDTQYF
TRBV30	TRBJ1-4	-	-	TGTGCCTGGAGTGTGTCTGGACACACTAATGAAAAACTGTTTTTT	CAWSVSGHTNEKLFF
TRBV9	TRBJ1-1	-	-	TGTGCCAGCAGCGTAGGAGGGACCACTGAAGCTTTCTTT	CASSVGGTTEAFF
TRBV9	TRBJ1-4	once	-	TGTGCCAGCAGCCCGAATCGGGCCAGGGAGTATGAAAAACTGTTTTTT	CASSPNRAREYEKLFF
TRBV4-1	TRBJ2-1	-	-	TGCGCCAGCAGCCTCCCGCCCCTCGGAGGAGCGGGCCCGTCCTACAATGAGCAGTTCTTC	CASSLPPLGGAGPSYNEQFF
TRBV29-1	TRBJ2-1	-	-	TGCAGCGTTGATGGAGGGACCCTCTACAATGAGCAGTTCTTC	CSVDGGTLYNEQFF
TRBV2	TRBJ2-6	-	-	TGTGCCACCGGTACTGGGGCCAACGTCCTGACTTTC	CATGTGANVLTF
TRBV5-1	TRBJ2-7	-	TRBD1	TGCGCCAGCAGCTTGTTATATGGGACAGCAAGCTCCTACGAGCAGTACTTC	CASSLLYGTASSYEQYF
TRBV9	TRBJ2-3	-	-	TGTGCCAGCAGCGCCCAGACAGCCATTCCACTTAATACGCAGTATTTT	CASSAQTAIPLNTQYF
TRBV29-1	TRBJ2-3	-	TRBD2	TGCAGCGTCCGGACTAGCGGGAGAGCAGATACGCAGTATTTT	CSVRTSGRADTQYF
TRBV11-3	TRBJ2-1	-	-	TGTGCCAGCAGCTTAGGACAGAAGCAGTTCTTC	CASSLGQKQFF
TRBV7-9	TRBJ1-4	-	-	TGTGCCAGCAGCTTAGAAACTAATGAAAAACTGTTTTTT	CASSLETNEKLFF